This T cell receptor beta chain was identified during a study of blood T cell repertoires in COVID-19. As for the study in general: Spain, Italy and the United States supplied samples that represented acute and convalescent COVID-19.

V dropped 4 bases and J dropped 2 bases, with 9 bases sitting between them. In germline, CDR1 is MDHEN, CDR2 SYDVKM. The CDR3 contains 13 residues. TCRdb's copy holds only in-frame clones and misses some; the assay was immunoSEQ multiplex PCR. The table has 180,000 or so clones, roughly 86% seen once. The specimen was peripheral blood. The rearrangement links TRBV28 to TRBJ2-7; tentative D call: TRBD1 (6 bases). This TCR came from a man aged 18 to 35 with active or convalescent COVID-19. The CDR3: CASSYTGPYEQYF. CDR3 DNA sequence: TGTGCCAGCAGTTACACAGGGCCCTACGAGCAGTACTTC.